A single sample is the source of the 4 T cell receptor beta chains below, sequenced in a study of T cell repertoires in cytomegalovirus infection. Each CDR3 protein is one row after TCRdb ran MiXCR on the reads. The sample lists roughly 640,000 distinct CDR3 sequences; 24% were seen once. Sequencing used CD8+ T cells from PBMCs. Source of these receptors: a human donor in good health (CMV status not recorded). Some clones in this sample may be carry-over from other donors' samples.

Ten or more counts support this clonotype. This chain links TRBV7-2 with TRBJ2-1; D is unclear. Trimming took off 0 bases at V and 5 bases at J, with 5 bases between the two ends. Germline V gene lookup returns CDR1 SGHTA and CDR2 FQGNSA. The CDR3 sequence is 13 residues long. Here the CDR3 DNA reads TGTGCCAGCAGCTTAGCAGGGAACAATGAGCAGTTCTTC. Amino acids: CASSLAGNNEQFF.

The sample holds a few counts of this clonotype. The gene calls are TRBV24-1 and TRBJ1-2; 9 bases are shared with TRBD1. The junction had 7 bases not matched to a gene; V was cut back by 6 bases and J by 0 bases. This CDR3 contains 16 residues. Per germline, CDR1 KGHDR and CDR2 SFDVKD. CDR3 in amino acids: CATSPTDRGANYGYTF. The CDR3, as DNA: TGTGCCACCAGTCCTACGGACAGGGGAGCTAACTATGGCTACACCTTC.

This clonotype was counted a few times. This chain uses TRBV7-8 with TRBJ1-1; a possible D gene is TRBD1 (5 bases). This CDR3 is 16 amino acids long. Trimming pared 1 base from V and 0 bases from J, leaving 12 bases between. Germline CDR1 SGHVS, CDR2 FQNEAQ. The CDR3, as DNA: TGTGCCAGCAGCTTAGGAGGCCTAGGGGTGAACACTGAAGCTTTCTTT. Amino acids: CASSLGGLGVNTEAFF.

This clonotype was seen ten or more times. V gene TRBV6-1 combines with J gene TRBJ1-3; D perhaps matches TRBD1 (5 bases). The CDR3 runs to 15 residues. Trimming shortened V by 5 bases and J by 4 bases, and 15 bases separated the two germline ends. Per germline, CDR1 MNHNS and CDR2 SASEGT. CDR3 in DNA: TGTGCCAGCAGTTCCCCGCCGGGGCCCGGAAACACCATATATTTT. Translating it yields CASSSPPGPGNTIYF.